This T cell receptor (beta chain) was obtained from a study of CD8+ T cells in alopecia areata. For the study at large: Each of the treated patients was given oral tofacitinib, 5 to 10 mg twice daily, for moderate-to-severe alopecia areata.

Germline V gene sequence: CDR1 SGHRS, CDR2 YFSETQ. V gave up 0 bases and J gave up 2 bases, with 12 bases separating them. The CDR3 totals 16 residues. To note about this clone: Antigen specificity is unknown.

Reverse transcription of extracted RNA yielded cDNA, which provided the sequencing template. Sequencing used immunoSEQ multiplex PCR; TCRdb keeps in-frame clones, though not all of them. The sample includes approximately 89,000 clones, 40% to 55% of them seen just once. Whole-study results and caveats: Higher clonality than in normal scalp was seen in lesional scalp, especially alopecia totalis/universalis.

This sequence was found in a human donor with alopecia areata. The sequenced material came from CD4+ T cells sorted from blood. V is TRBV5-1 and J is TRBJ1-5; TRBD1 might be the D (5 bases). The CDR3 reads CASSLAGGSGNQPQHF. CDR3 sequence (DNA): TGCGCCAGCAGCTTGGCCGGGGGTTCGGGCAATCAGCCCCAGCATTTT.